The clone carrying this T cell receptor (beta chain) was found a few times. This sample is part of a study of blood T cell repertoires in COVID-19. Authors' analysis steps: It was from reference gene primer amplification that nucleated cell counts were estimated. Some clones are missing from TCRdb's copy, which holds only in-frame ones; the method was immunoSEQ multiplex PCR. V, J and clone size were drawn from that table, and D and trimming were deduced from the DNA. Here the sample spans 200,000 or so clones, 80% to 95% being singletons. With 5 bases removed from V and 4 bases from J, the gap between germline ends came to 11 bases. CDR1 and CDR2 from the germline V gene are SGHVS and FQNEAQ. CDR3 length equals 13 residues.

The source of this sequence is a man aged 60 to 75 with COVID-19, enrolled during active disease. The V and J genes are TRBV7-8 and TRBJ1-1, with D possibly TRBD1 on 5 matching bases. The sequenced material came from peripheral blood. CDR3 loop: CASSTRQTTEAFF. CDR3 sequence (DNA): TGTGCCAGCAGCACGAGACAGACCACTGAAGCTTTCTTT.